This T cell receptor beta chain comes out of a study of prognosis after radiotherapy for stage I lung cancer. Genomic DNA was subjected to two-round multiplex PCR for amplification of TCR beta CDR3. Specific primers for each TRBV and TRBJ gene were what first-round PCR used. TCRdb passed the multiplex PCR reads through MiXCR, listing each CDR3 protein once. Among under 20,000 distinct CDR3 sequences listed, 45% to 55% were seen once. Germline loops: CDR1 MNHEY, CDR2 SVGEGT. Trimming removed 2 bases from V and 2 bases from J, with 13 bases in between. This CDR3 comprises 16 residues. The receptor was isolated from a donor aged 50 or older with non-small cell lung cancer. The source material was PBMCs, sampled before or after stereotactic body radiation therapy (not recorded which). This sequence joins TRBV6-2 or TRBV6-3 and TRBJ1-3; TRBD1 is a possible D gene (5 bases). CDR3 in DNA: TGTGCCAGCAGTTACGTCAGGGAGACTGCTGGAAACACCATATATTTT. Amino acid sequence: CASSYVRETAGNTIYF.